Listed below are T cell receptor beta chains from one sample, sequenced in a study of metastatic and nonmetastatic thyroid tumors. TCRdb re-called the PCR reads via MiXCR. The data contain 36,000 or so clones, around a third of them singletons. What was sequenced was tumor tissue. The receptors stem from a female donor with papillary thyroid cancer or a benign thyroid nodule (not recorded which). Some clones in this sample may be carry-over from other donors' samples. The conserved cysteine and the conserved F or W are not part of the CDR3 here. Each record gives: J gene, clone size, V gene, CDR3 protein. Only some rows state a clone size, as once, few, many or a class for expanded clones.

TRBJ1-1 few TRBV20-1 SAHKQGYTEAF
TRBJ2-1 few TRBV28 ASSLPAGEQF
TRBJ2-1 NA TRBV27 ASSRLRASGRAPLEQF
TRBJ2-7 few TRBV24-1 ATSDFSRSHEQY
TRBJ2-1 NA TRBV19 ASRWDRGSNEQF
TRBJ1-2 few TRBV19 ASIPDRDSIYGYT
TRBJ1-2 once TRBV5-1 ASSFGQGGST
TRBJ2-1 few TRBV6-5 ASSYKSYNEQF
TRBJ2-5 few TRBV7-3 ASIHLGGRGETQY
TRBJ1-2 NA TRBV28 ASSLNTHYGYT
TRBJ2-5 few TRBV18 ASSSRLAGGPQETQY
TRBJ2-1 NA TRBV24-1 ATSGDRGRYNEQF
TRBJ1-2 few TRBV5-1 ASSPLLQGGGYT
TRBJ1-5 once TRBV4-1 ASSQVQGSNQPQH
TRBJ2-2 NA TRBV28 ASSLGQVDTGELF
TRBJ1-1 NA TRBV28 ASSFLDGGATEAF
TRBJ2-2 NA TRBV6-4 ASSGTETGELF